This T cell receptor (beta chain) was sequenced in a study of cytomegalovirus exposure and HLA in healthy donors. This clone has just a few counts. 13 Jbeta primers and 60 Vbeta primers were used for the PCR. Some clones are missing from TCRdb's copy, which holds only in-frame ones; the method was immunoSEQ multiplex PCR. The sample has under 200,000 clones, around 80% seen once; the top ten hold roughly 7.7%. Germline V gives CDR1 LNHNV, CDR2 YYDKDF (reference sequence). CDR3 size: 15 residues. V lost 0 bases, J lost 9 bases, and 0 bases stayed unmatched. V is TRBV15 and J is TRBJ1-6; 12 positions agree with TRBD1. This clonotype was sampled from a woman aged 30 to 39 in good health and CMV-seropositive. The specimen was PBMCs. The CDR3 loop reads CATSREGQGASPLHF. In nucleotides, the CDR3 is TGTGCCACCAGCAGAGAGGGACAGGGGGCTTCACCCCTCCACTTT.